A selection of T cell receptor beta chains follows, all from one sample in a study of T cells in Graves' hyperthyroidism and ophthalmopathy. MiXCR, applied by TCRdb to the multiplex PCR reads, yields one record per CDR3 protein. The sample consists of about 480,000 distinct CDR3 sequences, approximately 15% of them appearing once. The sequencing sample was made of blood. Source of these receptors: a woman aged 18-29 years with Graves' hyperthyroidism. Each CDR3 is given with its conserved first and last residue. A D gene is named only where the DNA matches it firmly. For some rows the clone size is stated as once, few or many, or as a class when expanded; others skip it.

cdr3_nt	cdr3_aa	d_call	clone_size	v_call	cdr3_length	j_call
TGTGCCAGCAGTCGTACAGGGCCTTATGGCTACACCTTC	CASSRTGPYGYTF	-	-	TRBV5-4	13	TRBJ1-2
TGTGCCAGCTCAGGCCCAGGGTCTGAAGCTTTCTTT	CASSGPGSEAFF	-	many	TRBV18	12	TRBJ1-1
TGTGCCAGCAGTTACTCACGCCAGGGAGACTATGGCTACACCTTC	CASSYSRQGDYGYTF	-	-	TRBV6-5	15	TRBJ1-2
TGTGCCAACCATCTGACTAATAGCAATCAGCCCCAGCATTTT	CANHLTNSNQPQHF	-	-	TRBV19	14	TRBJ1-5
TGTGCCAGTAGTATAGATAGGGGGGAAGGTGAAACTGGCTACACCTTC	CASSIDRGEGETGYTF	-	-	TRBV19	16	TRBJ1-2
TGTGCCATCAGTGAGGCTACTAGCGGGAGGGTCTACGAGCAGTACTTC	CAISEATSGRVYEQYF	TRBD2	many	TRBV10-3	16	TRBJ2-7
TGTGCCAGCACCCAGGAATTCTCCCTTTATGGCTACACCTTC	CASTQEFSLYGYTF	-	many	TRBV6-1	14	TRBJ1-2
TGTGCCAGTAGCCCCTTGGGGGCCGGGACAGATACGCAGTATTTT	CASSPLGAGTDTQYF	-	-	TRBV19	15	TRBJ2-3
TGTGCCAGCAGTCCCCCGGGACACCGTACCTACGAGCAGTACTTC	CASSPPGHRTYEQYF	-	many	TRBV28	15	TRBJ2-7
TGTGCCAGCAGACGACAGGGGGCACCCCTCTATGGCTACACCTTC	CASRRQGAPLYGYTF	TRBD1	many	TRBV6-1	15	TRBJ1-2
TGTGCCAGCAGTGAAGCGCGTTGGTCCTCTGGAAACACCATATATTTT	CASSEARWSSGNTIYF	-	many	TRBV6-1	16	TRBJ1-3
TGTACCAGCAGCCAAGGAGTTCGGAGCGGATCGGGAGAGACCCAGTACTTC	CTSSQGVRSGSGETQYF	-	few	TRBV4-2	17	TRBJ2-5
TGTGCCAGCAGCGCCCTTTCCGGGACTAGCGGGAGAGATACGCAGTATTTT	CASSALSGTSGRDTQYF	TRBD2	many	TRBV12-3/TRBV12-4	17	TRBJ2-3
TGTGCCTGGAGTATTGGGGAGCCAAACTACGAGCAGTACTTC	CAWSIGEPNYEQYF	-	many	TRBV30	14	TRBJ2-7
TGCGCCAGCAGCCCCCGAGTTTTTAATGAGCAGTTCTTC	CASSPRVFNEQFF	-	many	TRBV5-1	13	TRBJ2-1
TGTGCCAGCAGCTCCTGGGGGAGCACAGATACGCAGTATTTT	CASSSWGSTDTQYF	-	many	TRBV7-3	14	TRBJ2-3
TGTGCCAGCAGCCAGTACCGAGGGCAGCCCCAGCATTTT	CASSQYRGQPQHF	-	many	TRBV5-5	13	TRBJ1-5
TGCGCCAGCAGCTTCCGACAGGGCGACAGCTACACCTTC	CASSFRQGDSYTF	TRBD1	few	TRBV5-1	13	TRBJ1-2
TGTGCCAGCAGCTTAGGGCAGACCTTTAGTGGCTACACCTTC	CASSLGQTFSGYTF	-	few	TRBV7-9	14	TRBJ1-2
TGTGCCAGCAGCTTAGGGGACAGGGATCCAGATACGCAGTATTTT	CASSLGDRDPDTQYF	TRBD1	many	TRBV7-9	15	TRBJ2-3
TGTGCCAGTAGTATCCTGGGACTAGCGGGAGGAGAGGACTCCTACAATGAGCAGTTCTTC	CASSILGLAGGEDSYNEQFF	TRBD2	-	TRBV19	20	TRBJ2-1
TGCAGTGCGCTCCCGGGACAGACGAATTCACCCCTCCACTTT	CSALPGQTNSPLHF	TRBD1	-	TRBV20-1	14	TRBJ1-6
TGCAGCGTTGGGGTAGGGAACTCTGGAAACACCATATATTTT	CSVGVGNSGNTIYF	-	-	TRBV29-1	14	TRBJ1-3
TGTGCCAGCAGCTTCTCACGGGCCGAGAATGAGCAGTTCTTC	CASSFSRAENEQFF	-	many	TRBV11-2	14	TRBJ2-1
TGTGCCACCAGTGAACGCGGGAGAGGGGAGCAGTTCTTC	CATSERGRGEQFF	TRBD2	-	TRBV24-1	13	TRBJ2-1
TGCGCCAGCAGCCAACCTTTCCGGACGCCAACTAATGAAAAACTGTTTTTT	CASSQPFRTPTNEKLFF	-	-	TRBV4-1	17	TRBJ1-4
TGCAGTGCTAGACACGGGACAGGTAGCAATCAGCCCCAGCATTTT	CSARHGTGSNQPQHF	TRBD1	many	TRBV20-1	15	TRBJ1-5
TGTGCCAGCAGTCGTTCGAGGGGGAGACAAGAGACCCAGTACTTC	CASSRSRGRQETQYF	-	many	TRBV12-3/TRBV12-4	15	TRBJ2-5
TGTGCCAGCAGCCATCCCTGGGGACGTAGCACAGATACGCAGTATTTT	CASSHPWGRSTDTQYF	-	many	TRBV3-1	16	TRBJ2-3
TGTGCCAGTTACCCGTGGGCTAGCGGGAGTCCAGATACGCAGTATTTT	CASYPWASGSPDTQYF	TRBD2	many	TRBV19	16	TRBJ2-3
TGCAGCGTTGCCAAAGAGACCCAGTACTTC	CSVAKETQYF	-	-	TRBV29-1	10	TRBJ2-5
TGCGCCAGCAGCCCGACCAGGGGAGAGACCCAGTACTTC	CASSPTRGETQYF	-	-	TRBV5-1	13	TRBJ2-5
TGTGCCAGCAGCTTACGGACTAGCGGGTTCACCGGGGAGCTGTTTTTT	CASSLRTSGFTGELFF	TRBD2	many	TRBV11-1	16	TRBJ2-2
TGTGCCAGCAGCTTGGATCCTAGGACTAGCGGGAGAGATACGCAGTATTTT	CASSLDPRTSGRDTQYF	TRBD2	few	TRBV11-3	17	TRBJ2-3
TGCGCCAGCAGCCTTCTCCAGCGGGAGGGCTTCAACGAGCAGTACTTC	CASSLLQREGFNEQYF	TRBD2	many	TRBV5-1	16	TRBJ2-7
TGTGCCAGCAGCTTGGAGGCAGGAGCTTCCTTTGGAAACACCATATATTTT	CASSLEAGASFGNTIYF	-	many	TRBV5-4	17	TRBJ1-3
TGTGCCAGCACTCCTAGCCCTTCCTACGAGCAGTACTTC	CASTPSPSYEQYF	-	many	TRBV2	13	TRBJ2-7
TGTGCCAGCAGTTACTCGGTTGATAGCGACTACAATGAGCAGTTCTTC	CASSYSVDSDYNEQFF	-	-	TRBV6-6	16	TRBJ2-1